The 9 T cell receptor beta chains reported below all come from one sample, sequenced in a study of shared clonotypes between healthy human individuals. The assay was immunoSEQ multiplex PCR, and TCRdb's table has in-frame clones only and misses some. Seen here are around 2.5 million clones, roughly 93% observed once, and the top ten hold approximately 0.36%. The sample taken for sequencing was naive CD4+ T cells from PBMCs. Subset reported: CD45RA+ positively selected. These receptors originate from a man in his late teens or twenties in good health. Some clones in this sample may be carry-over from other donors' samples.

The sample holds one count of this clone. CDR3 protein: CASSQDFGVTKNIQYF. The DNA for the CDR3 is TGCGCCAGCAGCCAAGATTTTGGGGTAACCAAAAACATTCAGTACTTC. The genes are TRBV4-1 and TRBJ2-4; D remains ambiguous. The germline V gene encodes CDR1 MGHRA and CDR2 YSYEKL. This CDR3 comprises 16 residues. Trimming stripped 0 bases from V and 2 bases from J, with 11 bases between.

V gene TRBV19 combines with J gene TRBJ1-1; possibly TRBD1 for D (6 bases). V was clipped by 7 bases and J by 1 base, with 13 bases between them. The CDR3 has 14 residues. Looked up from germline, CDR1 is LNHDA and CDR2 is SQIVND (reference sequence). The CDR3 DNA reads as TGTGCCAGTATCGGCGGGGGCTGGAACACTGAAGCTTTCTTT. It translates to CASIGGGWNTEAFF.

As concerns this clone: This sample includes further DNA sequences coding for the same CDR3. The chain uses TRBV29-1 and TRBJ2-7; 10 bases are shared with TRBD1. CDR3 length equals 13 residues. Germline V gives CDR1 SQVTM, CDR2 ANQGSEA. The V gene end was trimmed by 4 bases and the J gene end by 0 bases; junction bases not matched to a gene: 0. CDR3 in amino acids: CSVGTGGSYEQYF. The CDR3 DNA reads TGCAGCGTTGGGACAGGGGGCTCCTACGAGCAGTACTTC.

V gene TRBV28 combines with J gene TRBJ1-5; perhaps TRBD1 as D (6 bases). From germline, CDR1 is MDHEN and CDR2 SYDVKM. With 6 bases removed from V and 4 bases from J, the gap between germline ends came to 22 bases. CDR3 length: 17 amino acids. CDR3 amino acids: CASRPNSGARGNQPQHF. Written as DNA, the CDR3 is TGTGCCAGCAGGCCAAATTCCGGGGCGAGGGGGAATCAGCCCCAGCATTTT.

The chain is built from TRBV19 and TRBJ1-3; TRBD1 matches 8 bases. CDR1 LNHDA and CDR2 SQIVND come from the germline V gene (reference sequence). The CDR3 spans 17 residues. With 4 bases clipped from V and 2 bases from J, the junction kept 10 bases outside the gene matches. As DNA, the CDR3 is TGTGCCAGTAGTAGCCCAGGGGGCTCCGAGCCTGGAAACACCATATATTTT. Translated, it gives CASSSPGGSEPGNTIYF.

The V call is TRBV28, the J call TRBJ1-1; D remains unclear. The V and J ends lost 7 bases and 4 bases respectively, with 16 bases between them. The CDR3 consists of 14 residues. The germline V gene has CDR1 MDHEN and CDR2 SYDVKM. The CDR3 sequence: CASTQSGPGTEAFF. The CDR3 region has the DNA TGTGCCAGCACCCAGTCCGGGCCTGGCACTGAAGCTTTCTTT.

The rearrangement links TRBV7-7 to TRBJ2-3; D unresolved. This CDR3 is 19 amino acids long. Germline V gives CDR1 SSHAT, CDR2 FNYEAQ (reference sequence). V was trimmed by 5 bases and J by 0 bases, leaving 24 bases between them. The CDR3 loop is CASSPNLPPYSRSTDTQYF. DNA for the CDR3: TGTGCCAGCAGCCCAAACCTCCCGCCGTACTCGAGGAGCACAGATACGCAGTATTTT. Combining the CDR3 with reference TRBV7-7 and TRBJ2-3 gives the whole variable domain GAGVSQSPRYKVTKRGQDVTLRCDPISSHATLYWYQQALGQGPEFLTYFNYEAQPDKSGLPSDRFSAERPEGSISTLTIQRTEQRDSAMYRCASSPNLPPYSRSTDTQYFGPGTRLTVL.

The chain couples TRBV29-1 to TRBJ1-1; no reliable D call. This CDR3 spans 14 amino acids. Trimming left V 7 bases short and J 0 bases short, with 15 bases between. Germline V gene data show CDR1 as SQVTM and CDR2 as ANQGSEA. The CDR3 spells CSACEGTLNTEAFF. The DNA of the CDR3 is TGCAGCGCTTGTGAAGGTACCCTGAACACTGAAGCTTTCTTT.

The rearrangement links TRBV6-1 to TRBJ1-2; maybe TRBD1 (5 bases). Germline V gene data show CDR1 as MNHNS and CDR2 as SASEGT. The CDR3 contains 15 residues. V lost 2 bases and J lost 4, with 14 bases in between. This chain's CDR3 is CASSETLGQLYGYTF. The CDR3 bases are TGTGCCAGCAGTGAAACGTTGGGGCAGCTCTATGGCTACACCTTC.